Included here is one TCR beta chain sequence, with context. This record comes from a study of blood T cell repertoires in COVID-19. Study as a whole: Nucleic acid was either cDNA or gDNA, and it came from T cells, B-cell-depleted T cells, or PBMCs.

Germline trimming cut 4 bases from V and 1 base from J; bases unmatched to any gene: 4. The CDR3 is made up of 16 amino acids. Per germline, CDR1 SGHKS and CDR2 YYEKEE (reference sequence). Clones were sequenced by immunoSEQ multiplex PCR, and TCRdb holds only the in-frame ones, with some missing. The sample has 80,000 or so clones; 89% are singletons. The source is a man in his fifties or sixties with acute or convalescent COVID-19. The sequenced sample consisted of peripheral blood. V and J are TRBV5-5 and TRBJ2-2, with TRBD2 identical over 10 bases. The CDR3 DNA is TGTGCCAGCAGCACCAGACTAGCGGGGAACACCGGGGAGCTGTTTTTT. Its translation: CASSTRLAGNTGELFF. The full variable domain, in which reference TRBV5-5 and TRBJ2-2 provide the parts outside the CDR3, is DAGVTQSPTHLIKTRGQQVTLRCSPISGHKSVSWYQQVLGQGPQFIFQYYEKEERGRGNFPDRFSARQFPNYSSELNVNALLLGDSALYLCASSTRLAGNTGELFFGEGSRLTVL.